Listed below are T cell receptor beta chains from one sample, sequenced in a study of cytomegalovirus exposure and HLA in healthy donors. TCRdb's table, derived via immunoSEQ multiplex PCR, lists solely in-frame clones and lacks some. Among 80,000 to 95,000 clones listed, approximately 96% were seen once. Sequencing was done on a sample of PBMCs. The receptors were gathered from a woman between 18 and 30 years old in good health and CMV-seronegative. Both conserved end residues are part of each CDR3. The order of the fields is clone size, V gene, J gene, D gene, CDR3 protein, CDR3 DNA. The D gene is left open where the match is weak. Expanded clones get a size class; other rows say once, few or many, or leave the size out.

clone size: .; V gene: TRBV28; J gene: TRBJ1-3; D gene: .; CDR3 protein: CASSVTGSGNTIYF; CDR3 DNA: TGTGCCAGCAGTGTCACGGGGTCTGGAAACACCATATATTTT
clone size: once; V gene: TRBV5-6; J gene: TRBJ1-5; D gene: .; CDR3 protein: CASSRNRVGNQPQHF; CDR3 DNA: TGTGCCAGCAGCCGCAACAGGGTAGGCAATCAGCCCCAGCATTTT
clone size: .; V gene: TRBV29-1; J gene: TRBJ2-5; D gene: .; CDR3 protein: CSVAEQYQETQYF; CDR3 DNA: TGCAGCGTTGCCGAACAGTACCAAGAGACCCAGTACTTC
clone size: .; V gene: TRBV5-1; J gene: TRBJ2-7; D gene: TRBD2; CDR3 protein: CASSSGTSGRAGSYEQYF; CDR3 DNA: TGCGCCAGCAGCTCGGGGACTAGCGGGAGGGCCGGGTCCTACGAGCAGTACTTC
clone size: once; V gene: TRBV2; J gene: TRBJ2-4; D gene: .; CDR3 protein: CATEGGLAKNIQYF; CDR3 DNA: TGTGCCACCGAGGGGGGGTTAGCCAAAAACATTCAGTACTTC
clone size: .; V gene: TRBV6-5; J gene: TRBJ2-1; D gene: TRBD2; CDR3 protein: CASRLGLAGGGEQFF; CDR3 DNA: TGTGCCAGCCGCTTAGGGCTAGCGGGAGGAGGTGAGCAGTTCTTC
clone size: .; V gene: TRBV9; J gene: TRBJ2-7; D gene: .; CDR3 protein: CASSGQERGYSYEQYF; CDR3 DNA: TGTGCCAGCAGCGGTCAAGAACGGGGGTACTCGTACGAGCAGTACTTC
clone size: .; V gene: TRBV11-2; J gene: TRBJ1-1; D gene: .; CDR3 protein: CASSLVQGLKNTEAFF; CDR3 DNA: TGTGCCAGCAGCTTAGTCCAGGGCCTAAAGAACACTGAAGCTTTCTTT
clone size: .; V gene: TRBV19; J gene: TRBJ2-5; D gene: .; CDR3 protein: CASSNGQQETQYF; CDR3 DNA: TGTGCCAGTAGTAATGGACAGCAAGAGACCCAGTACTTC
clone size: .; V gene: TRBV18; J gene: TRBJ2-7; D gene: .; CDR3 protein: CASSPTTQGEQYF; CDR3 DNA: TGTGCCAGCTCACCAACGACGCAGGGGGAGCAGTACTTC
clone size: .; V gene: TRBV7-9; J gene: TRBJ2-1; D gene: TRBD2; CDR3 protein: CASSLSGSSYNEQFF; CDR3 DNA: TGTGCCAGCAGCCTTAGCGGGAGCTCCTACAATGAGCAGTTCTTC
clone size: .; V gene: TRBV6-5; J gene: TRBJ1-1; D gene: .; CDR3 protein: CASRPLWGSGTEAFF; CDR3 DNA: TGTGCCAGCAGACCCCTGTGGGGTTCGGGGACTGAAGCTTTCTTT
clone size: once; V gene: TRBV2; J gene: TRBJ2-1; D gene: TRBD2; CDR3 protein: CASSETSGRVIEQFF; CDR3 DNA: TGTGCCAGCAGTGAAACTAGCGGGAGGGTCATTGAGCAGTTCTTC
clone size: .; V gene: TRBV6-1; J gene: TRBJ2-7; D gene: TRBD2; CDR3 protein: CASSEILAKSYEQYF; CDR3 DNA: TGTGCCAGCAGTGAAATACTAGCGAAGTCCTACGAGCAGTACTTC
clone size: .; V gene: TRBV18; J gene: TRBJ1-4; D gene: TRBD1; CDR3 protein: CASSTNPGQGAEKLFF; CDR3 DNA: TGTGCCAGCTCAACCAACCCGGGACAGGGGGCTGAAAAACTGTTTTTT
clone size: .; V gene: TRBV6-1; J gene: TRBJ2-3; D gene: TRBD2; CDR3 protein: CASSRLAGNTDTQYF; CDR3 DNA: TGTGCCAGCAGTCGACTAGCGGGGAACACAGATACGCAGTATTTT
clone size: .; V gene: TRBV7-9; J gene: TRBJ2-1; D gene: .; CDR3 protein: CASSLASVGSMFF; CDR3 DNA: TGTGCCAGCAGCTTAGCTTCTGTGGGGAGTATGTTCTTC
clone size: .; V gene: TRBV7-9; J gene: TRBJ1-1; D gene: .; CDR3 protein: CASSRLAPSGAFF; CDR3 DNA: TGTGCCAGCAGCCGACTGGCACCCTCTGGAGCTTTCTTT
clone size: .; V gene: TRBV6-5; J gene: TRBJ2-7; D gene: .; CDR3 protein: CASSYGGGREYEQYF; CDR3 DNA: TGTGCCAGCAGTTACGGGGGCGGGAGAGAATACGAGCAGTACTTC
clone size: .; V gene: TRBV5-1; J gene: TRBJ2-3; D gene: TRBD1; CDR3 protein: CASSLGQGIADTQYF; CDR3 DNA: TGCGCCAGCAGCTTGGGACAGGGAATCGCAGATACGCAGTATTTT
clone size: .; V gene: TRBV5-4; J gene: TRBJ2-2; D gene: .; CDR3 protein: CASSLVEITYTGELFF; CDR3 DNA: TGTGCCAGCAGCTTGGTGGAGATTACTTACACCGGGGAGCTGTTTTTT
clone size: .; V gene: TRBV2; J gene: TRBJ2-1; D gene: .; CDR3 protein: CASRYAGTNEQFF; CDR3 DNA: TGTGCCAGCAGATATGCCGGGACTAATGAGCAGTTCTTC
clone size: .; V gene: TRBV5-1; J gene: TRBJ1-4; D gene: TRBD1; CDR3 protein: CASAGQENEKLFF; CDR3 DNA: TGCGCCAGCGCGGGACAGGAGAATGAAAAACTGTTTTTT
clone size: .; V gene: TRBV19; J gene: TRBJ2-3; D gene: TRBD1; CDR3 protein: CAKPGQGVTDTQYF; CDR3 DNA: TGTGCCAAACCGGGACAGGGTGTAACAGATACGCAGTATTTT
clone size: once; V gene: TRBV4-1; J gene: TRBJ2-7; D gene: TRBD1; CDR3 protein: CASSQEARGTGHYEQYF; CDR3 DNA: TGCGCCAGCAGCCAAGAGGCTCGCGGGACAGGCCACTACGAGCAGTACTTC
clone size: .; V gene: TRBV6-1; J gene: TRBJ2-3; D gene: .; CDR3 protein: CASKLPADTDTQYF; CDR3 DNA: TGTGCCAGCAAACTACCTGCCGACACAGATACGCAGTATTTT
clone size: .; V gene: TRBV18; J gene: TRBJ1-6; D gene: .; CDR3 protein: CASSPGIARDSPLHF; CDR3 DNA: TGTGCCAGCTCACCAGGTATTGCCCGGGATTCACCCCTCCACTTT
clone size: .; V gene: TRBV30; J gene: TRBJ2-1; D gene: TRBD1; CDR3 protein: CAWSRPGTGFDEQFF; CDR3 DNA: TGTGCCTGGAGCCGTCCCGGGACAGGGTTCGATGAGCAGTTCTTC
clone size: .; V gene: TRBV27; J gene: TRBJ2-6; D gene: .; CDR3 protein: CASRSLGGANVLTF; CDR3 DNA: TGTGCCAGCAGGTCTCTCGGGGGGGCCAACGTCCTGACTTTC
clone size: .; V gene: TRBV19; J gene: TRBJ1-5; D gene: .; CDR3 protein: CASLGDNGNQPQHF; CDR3 DNA: TGTGCCAGTTTAGGGGACAACGGCAATCAGCCCCAGCATTTT
clone size: .; V gene: TRBV28; J gene: TRBJ1-2; D gene: TRBD1; CDR3 protein: CASSPGQGAPGYTF; CDR3 DNA: TGTGCCAGCAGCCCAGGACAGGGGGCGCCTGGCTACACCTTC
clone size: .; V gene: TRBV7-2; J gene: TRBJ2-1; D gene: .; CDR3 protein: CASSYSPSPGHEQFF; CDR3 DNA: TGTGCCAGCAGCTATAGTCCCTCCCCTGGTCATGAGCAGTTCTTC
clone size: .; V gene: TRBV27; J gene: TRBJ2-1; D gene: .; CDR3 protein: CASHGGGSSYNEQFF; CDR3 DNA: TGTGCCAGCCATGGGGGAGGAAGCTCCTACAATGAGCAGTTCTTC
clone size: .; V gene: TRBV6-1; J gene: TRBJ2-7; D gene: .; CDR3 protein: CASSDAGREQYF; CDR3 DNA: TGTGCCAGCAGTGATGCGGGTCGGGAGCAGTACTTC
clone size: .; V gene: TRBV4-1; J gene: TRBJ2-2; D gene: .; CDR3 protein: CASSQASAGELFF; CDR3 DNA: TGCGCCAGCAGCCAAGCTAGCGCCGGGGAGCTGTTTTTT
clone size: .; V gene: TRBV5-4; J gene: TRBJ2-7; D gene: TRBD1; CDR3 protein: CASRNRGSDYEQYF; CDR3 DNA: TGTGCCAGCAGGAACAGGGGGTCAGACTACGAGCAGTACTTC
clone size: .; V gene: TRBV4-1; J gene: TRBJ2-5; D gene: .; CDR3 protein: CASSLFLLGGGKVGETQYF; CDR3 DNA: TGCGCCAGCAGCCTCTTTCTCTTAGGGGGTGGGAAGGTTGGGGAGACCCAGTACTTC
clone size: .; V gene: TRBV2; J gene: TRBJ2-1; D gene: TRBD2; CDR3 protein: CASSESRTSDYNEQFF; CDR3 DNA: TGTGCCAGCAGTGAAAGTCGGACTAGCGACTACAATGAGCAGTTCTTC
clone size: .; V gene: TRBV7-9; J gene: TRBJ1-1; D gene: .; CDR3 protein: CASRATENTEAFF; CDR3 DNA: TGTGCCAGCAGGGCTACAGAGAACACTGAAGCTTTCTTT
clone size: .; V gene: TRBV11-2; J gene: TRBJ1-1; D gene: .; CDR3 protein: CASSHINTEAFF; CDR3 DNA: TGTGCCAGCAGCCACATCAACACTGAAGCTTTCTTT
clone size: once; V gene: TRBV5-1; J gene: TRBJ2-2; D gene: TRBD2; CDR3 protein: CASSQTSGSGTGELFF; CDR3 DNA: TGCGCCAGCAGCCAGACTAGCGGGAGTGGCACCGGGGAGCTGTTTTTT
clone size: .; V gene: TRBV18; J gene: TRBJ2-3; D gene: TRBD1; CDR3 protein: CASSPTGGWSTDTQYF; CDR3 DNA: TGTGCCAGCTCACCGACAGGGGGCTGGAGCACAGATACGCAGTATTTT
clone size: .; V gene: TRBV2; J gene: TRBJ2-1; D gene: .; CDR3 protein: CASVAKSSYNEQFF; CDR3 DNA: TGTGCCAGCGTGGCCAAGTCCAGCTACAATGAGCAGTTCTTC
clone size: .; V gene: TRBV10-3; J gene: TRBJ2-7; D gene: .; CDR3 protein: CAISVNRPYYEQYF; CDR3 DNA: TGTGCCATCAGTGTGAACAGACCCTACTACGAGCAGTACTTC
clone size: .; V gene: TRBV5-1; J gene: TRBJ2-7; D gene: TRBD1; CDR3 protein: CASRSTGGEQYF; CDR3 DNA: TGCGCCAGCAGGTCGACAGGGGGCGAGCAGTACTTC
clone size: .; V gene: TRBV19; J gene: TRBJ1-5; D gene: TRBD1; CDR3 protein: CASSIPGQGLTSQHF; CDR3 DNA: TGTGCCAGTAGTATCCCGGGACAGGGGCTTACGTCCCAGCATTTT
clone size: .; V gene: TRBV6-1; J gene: TRBJ2-7; D gene: TRBD1; CDR3 protein: CASSSGQEAEQYF; CDR3 DNA: TGTGCCAGCAGTTCGGGACAGGAGGCAGAGCAGTACTTC
clone size: .; V gene: TRBV9; J gene: TRBJ1-6; D gene: .; CDR3 protein: CASSGRAGNSPLHF; CDR3 DNA: TGTGCCAGCAGCGGACGCGCGGGTAATTCACCCCTCCACTTT
clone size: .; V gene: TRBV15; J gene: TRBJ2-5; D gene: .; CDR3 protein: CATSSGWIQATETQYF; CDR3 DNA: TGTGCCACCAGCAGCGGGTGGATTCAAGCGACGGAGACCCAGTACTTC
clone size: .; V gene: TRBV27; J gene: TRBJ2-1; D gene: TRBD2; CDR3 protein: CASSSKAGGPSEQFF; CDR3 DNA: TGTGCCAGCAGTTCAAAAGCGGGAGGGCCGTCCGAGCAGTTCTTC
clone size: .; V gene: TRBV2; J gene: TRBJ1-4; D gene: .; CDR3 protein: CAIQFSEVWIFKEKLFF; CDR3 DNA: TGTGCCATCCAGTTTTCTGAGGTTTGGATTTTTAAGGAAAAACTGTTTTTT
clone size: .; V gene: TRBV15; J gene: TRBJ2-7; D gene: .; CDR3 protein: CATSSGYGDPYEQYF; CDR3 DNA: TGTGCCACCAGCAGTGGCTACGGAGACCCCTACGAGCAGTACTTC